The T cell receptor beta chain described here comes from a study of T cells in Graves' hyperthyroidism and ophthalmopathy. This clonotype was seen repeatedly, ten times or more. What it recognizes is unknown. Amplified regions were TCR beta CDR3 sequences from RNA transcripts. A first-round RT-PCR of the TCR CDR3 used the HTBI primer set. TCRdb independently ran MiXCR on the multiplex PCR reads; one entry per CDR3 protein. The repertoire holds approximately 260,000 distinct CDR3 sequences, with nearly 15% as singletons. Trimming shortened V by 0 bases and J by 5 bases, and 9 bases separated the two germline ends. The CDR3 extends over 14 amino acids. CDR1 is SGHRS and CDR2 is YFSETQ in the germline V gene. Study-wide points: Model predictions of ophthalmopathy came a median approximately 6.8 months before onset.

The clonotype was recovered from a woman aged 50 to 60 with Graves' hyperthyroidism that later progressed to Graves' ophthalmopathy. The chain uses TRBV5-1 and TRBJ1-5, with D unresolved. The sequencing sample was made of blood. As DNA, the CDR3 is TGCGCCAGCAGCTTGGTGGGTACTGATCAGCCCCAGCATTTT. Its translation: CASSLVGTDQPQHF.